This TCR beta chain derives from a study of shared clonotypes between healthy human individuals. The CDR3 runs to 14 residues. Germline V gene data show CDR1 as SGDLS and CDR2 as YYNGEE. V was pared by 1 base and J by 1 base, with 7 bases between. Methods used by the authors: From ImmunoSEQ came sequences covering only the junction and carrying no quality scores, so filtering differed. Produced via immunoSEQ multiplex PCR; TCRdb's table is partial and in-frame only. The DNA was the basis for D and trimming; V, J and clone size are from that table. The table lists 1.6 million or so clones, about 98.5% of them singletons.

What was sequenced was naive CD4+ T cells sorted from blood. Indicated subset: CD45RA+ positively selected. V and J are TRBV9 and TRBJ2-3; weak D call: TRBD2 (5 bases). The sequence was obtained from a man aged 25 to 45 in good health. The CDR3 DNA reads as TGTGCCAGCAGCGTACTTAGCGGCACAGATACGCAGTATTTT. It encodes CASSVLSGTDTQYF.